The 27 T cell receptor beta chains given below trace back to one sample, sequenced in a study of glioma-infiltrating T cells. Amplification of TCR alpha and beta CDR3 regions from RNA used iRepertoire nested multiplex PCR. In TCRdb, the multiplex PCR reads were re-called with MiXCR into one record per CDR3 protein. The sample gives around 390,000 distinct CDR3 sequences, roughly two fifths of which show up once; about 12% is in the top ten. Material for sequencing was glioma tissue, nonneoplastic brain tissue, or PBMCs (not recorded which). Every receptor here comes from a human donor with low-grade glioma or glioblastoma, undergoing nonglioma brain surgery, or in good health (not recorded which).

Many counts were recorded for this clonotype. The DNA of the CDR3 is TGTGCCAGCAGCCCAGCCGGGGTAGGAGGCTACACCTTC. It yields the protein CASSPAGVGGYTF. The V gene is TRBV28, the J gene TRBJ1-2; the D is unclear. Germline V gives CDR1 MDHEN, CDR2 SYDVKM. Between the trimmed V and J ends, which lost 6 bases and 8 bases, there was a span of 16 bases. The CDR3 sequence is 13 residues long.

This clonotype was seen many times. The chain combines TRBV28 with TRBJ2-7; 11 nucleotides match TRBD2. The CDR3 has 15 residues. After removal of 5 bases from V and 2 bases from J, the junction contained 5 bases not matched to a gene. Germline V gives CDR1 MDHEN, CDR2 SYDVKM. The CDR3 spells CASSPSGRTTYEQYF. The DNA of the CDR3 is TGTGCCAGCAGTCCTAGCGGGAGGACCACCTACGAGCAGTACTTC.

The genes are TRBV27 and TRBJ2-1; D uncertain. With the DNA end fitting TRBJ2-5 better, the J assignment may be wrong. The germline CDR1 and CDR2 sequences are MNHEY and SMNVEV (reference sequence). There are 16 residues in the CDR3. Written as DNA, the CDR3 is TGTGCCAGCAGTTTACCAGGCAGGCACCTCCAAGAGACCCAGTACTTC. This gives the protein CASSLPGRHLQETQYF.

This clonotype was seen ten or more times. This chain joins TRBV28 and TRBJ2-7; the match to TRBD1 covers 10 bases. The germline CDR1 and CDR2 sequences are MDHEN and SYDVKM. Germline trimming cut 6 bases from V and 5 bases from J; bases unmatched to any gene: 7. The CDR3 length is 14 residues. The CDR3 region is CASSLGQGVHEQYF. For the CDR3, the DNA is TGTGCCAGCAGCCTCGGACAGGGGGTTCACGAGCAGTACTTC. The variable domain in full, with the rest retrieved from reference TRBV28 and TRBJ2-7, is DVKVTQSSRYLVKRTGEKVFLECVQDMDHENMFWYRQDPGLGLRLIYFSYDVKMKEKGDIPEGYSVSREKKERFSLILESASTNQTSMYLCASSLGQGVHEQYFGPGTRLTVT.

This clonotype was seen a few times. CDR3 in DNA: TGTGCCAGCAGCCCACAGGGGTTGGTACTCAACTATGGCTACACCTTC. This translates into CASSPQGLVLNYGYTF. This chain joins TRBV12-3 or TRBV12-4 and TRBJ1-2; 7 bases are a match to TRBD1. Trimming removed 6 bases from V and 2 bases from J; junction bases left unmatched: 12. This CDR3 has 16 residues.

A word on this clonotype: One end of the junction fails to match germline, which may point to a read error. J is TRBJ2-4 and V is TRBV27; perhaps TRBD1 as D (5 bases). Germline values: CDR1 MNHEY, CDR2 SMNVEV (reference sequence). The length of the CDR3 is 13 residues. In nucleotides, the CDR3 is TGTGCCAGCATAGGACACGACAAAGACATTCAGTACTTC. This encodes CASIGHDKDIQYF.

The CDR3 is CASSEEGGYNEQFF. The CDR3 DNA reads as TGTGCCAGCAGTGAGGAGGGGGGATACAATGAGCAGTTCTTC. This chain connects TRBV6-4 to TRBJ2-1; either TRBD1 or TRBD2 may fit D (6 bases each). CDR1 and CDR2 from the germline V gene are MRHNA and SNTAGT. V lost 3 bases to trimming and J lost 4 bases, with 10 bases between them. This CDR3 is built from 14 residues.

This clonotype was counted a single time. The chain combines TRBV2 with TRBJ2-4; D remains ambiguous. Deletions cut 4 bases from V and 9 bases from J, with 10 bases between. The germline V gene encodes CDR1 SNHLY and CDR2 FYNNEI. The CDR3 contains 12 residues. The CDR3 DNA sequence: TGTGCCAGCAGTGTTAGAGAAAGCATTCAGTACTTC. Translating it yields CASSVRESIQYF.

V and J are TRBV6-2 or TRBV6-3 and TRBJ2-5; D is ambiguous. CDR3 length equals 11 residues. Trimming pared 6 bases from V and 7 bases from J, leaving 9 bases between. Germline V lookup: CDR1 MNHEY, CDR2 SVGEGT. This chain's CDR3 is CASSVGATQYF. CDR3 nucleotide sequence: TGTGCCAGCAGCGTAGGTGCGACCCAGTACTTC.

The chain couples TRBV15 to TRBJ1-1; D is possibly TRBD1 (6 bases). This CDR3 has 17 residues. Germline CDR1 is LNHNV and CDR2 is YYDKDF (reference sequence). V gave up 0 bases and J gave up 1 base, with 15 bases separating them. CDR3 nucleotides: TGTGCCACCAGCAGAGATCCGAGGACAGCCTGGAACACTGAAGCTTTCTTT. This encodes CATSRDPRTAWNTEAFF.

Remarks on this clonotype: It may be a read error: a sequence one base away is much more abundant. The chain recombines TRBV6-5 with TRBJ2-7, with 7 bases fitting TRBD1. The germline V gene has CDR1 MNHEY and CDR2 SVGAGI. Germline trimming cut 8 bases from V and 0 bases from J; bases unmatched to any gene: 10. The CDR3 extends over 15 amino acids. Here the CDR3 reads CASGFGDSNSYEQYF. The CDR3 DNA reads as TGTGCCAGCGGTTTCGGGGACAGTAACTCCTACGAGCAGTACTTC.

The rearrangement uses TRBV20-1 and TRBJ2-5; no clear D gene. V lost 3 bases and J lost 2, with 13 bases in between. The CDR3 has 14 residues. Per the germline V gene, CDR1 is DFQATT and CDR2 is SNEGSKA (reference sequence). CDR3 nucleotide sequence: TGCAGTGCTAGGGGTATTCCGGGTCAAGAGACCCAGTACTTC. As protein: CSARGIPGQETQYF.

With respect to this clonotype: This may stem from a read error, because a much larger clone lies one nucleotide away. This sequence joins TRBV28 and TRBJ2-1; D tentatively reads TRBD1 or TRBD2 (5 bases each). Germline V gives CDR1 MDHEN, CDR2 SYDVKM. V was trimmed by 4 bases and J by 10 bases, leaving 17 bases between them. The CDR3 is made up of 14 amino acids. The CDR3 reads CASSSLSGSYEQFF. The CDR3 region has the DNA TGTGCCAGCAGTTCATTGTCAGGGAGCTACGAGCAGTTCTTC.

This clonotype was counted a few times. The rearrangement joins TRBV14 to TRBJ2-7; TRBD1 might be the D (6 bases). This CDR3 has 13 residues. CDR1 and CDR2 from the germline V gene are SGHDN and FVKESK. V dropped 5 bases and J dropped 3 bases, with 11 bases sitting between them. CDR3 sequence: CASSTGQYYEQYF. CDR3 nucleotides: TGTGCCAGCAGCACTGGACAGTACTACGAGCAGTACTTC.

There are many counts of this clonotype. The V call is TRBV27, the J call TRBJ1-1, with D perhaps TRBD1 (5 bases). The germline V gene encodes CDR1 MNHEY and CDR2 SMNVEV (reference sequence). The V gene lost 8 bases and the J gene lost 5 bases, with 12 bases spanning the gap. This CDR3 comprises 12 residues. CDR3 region: CASGTVWTEAFF. In nucleotides, the CDR3 is TGTGCCAGCGGGACCGTGTGGACTGAAGCTTTCTTT.

This clonotype has just a few counts. The rearrangement uses TRBV7-2 and TRBJ2-7; D not resolved. CDR1 SGHTA and CDR2 FQGNSA come from the germline V gene. Trimming took 5 bases from V and 7 from J, leaving 18 bases between them. The CDR3 covers 14 residues. As DNA, the CDR3 is TGTGCCAGCAGCCCCGCTTTCGGCCCCTGGGAGCAGTACTTC. Encoded protein: CASSPAFGPWEQYF. The complete variable domain, with remaining parts taken from reference TRBV7-2 and TRBJ2-7, reads GAGVSQSPSNKVTEKGKDVELRCDPISGHTALYWYRQSLGQGLEFLIYFQGNSAPDKSGLPSDRFSAERTGGSVSTLTIQRTQQEDSAVYLCASSPAFGPWEQYFGPGTRLTVT.

This clonotype appeared many times. The gene calls are TRBV20-1 and TRBJ1-1, with a possible D match to TRBD1 (5 bases). The CDR3 has 13 residues. Trimming cost V 1 base and J 0 bases, with 6 bases left between them. Germline V gene lookup returns CDR1 DFQATT and CDR2 SNEGSKA (reference sequence). The CDR3 DNA follows: TGCAGTGCTAGAGGGGGGATGAACACTGAAGCTTTCTTT. Residues: CSARGGMNTEAFF.

The genes are TRBV27 and TRBJ2-7; TRBD2 aligns across 13 bases. This CDR3 comprises 15 residues. CDR1 and CDR2 from the germline V gene are MNHEY and SMNVEV (reference sequence). Losses at the gene ends were 8 bases for V and 6 bases for J; bases not matched to a gene: 10. The CDR3 region has the DNA TGTGCCAGCCGACTAAGGACTAGCGGGAGTGTCGAGCAGTACTTC. This codes for CASRLRTSGSVEQYF.

The V and J genes are TRBV28 and TRBJ2-2; D unresolved. The germline CDR1 and CDR2 sequences are MDHEN and SYDVKM. This CDR3 region has 15 residues. Trimming removed 4 bases from V and 7 bases from J, with 16 bases in between. CDR3 sequence reads: CASSSYPSVGGELFF. CDR3 DNA sequence: TGTGCCAGCAGTTCCTACCCTTCGGTCGGCGGGGAGCTGTTTTTT. Full variable domain (remainder filled in from reference TRBV28 and TRBJ2-2): DVKVTQSSRYLVKRTGEKVFLECVQDMDHENMFWYRQDPGLGLRLIYFSYDVKMKEKGDIPEGYSVSREKKERFSLILESASTNQTSMYLCASSSYPSVGGELFFGEGSRLTVL.

This clonotype came up a few times. The V gene is TRBV20-1, the J gene TRBJ2-1; D is unclear. This CDR3 has 11 amino acids. V lost 1 base and J lost 6, with 4 bases in between. Germline V gives CDR1 DFQATT, CDR2 SNEGSKA (reference sequence). CDR3 nucleotide sequence: TGCAGTGCTAGAGGAGTCAATGAGCAGTTCTTC. Its protein product is CSARGVNEQFF.

This clonotype appeared a few times. The chain recombines TRBV4-2 with TRBJ2-5, with a tentative D call TRBD1 (6 bases). V dropped 1 base and J dropped 4 bases, with 7 bases sitting between them. Germline V gives CDR1 LGHNA, CDR2 YNFKEQ. CDR3 length: 13 amino acids. CDR3 protein: CASSQVGGETQYF. CDR3 sequence (DNA): TGTGCCAGCAGCCAAGTAGGGGGAGAGACCCAGTACTTC.

This clonotype showed up many times. The CDR3 DNA is TGCGCCAGCAGCCAGGGCAGCGGGGAGACCCAGTACTTC. This translates into CASSQGSGETQYF. The chain uses TRBV4-3 and TRBJ2-5; D is possibly TRBD2 (6 bases). V dropped 3 bases and J dropped 5 bases, with 10 bases sitting between them. Germline V gene lookup returns CDR1 LGHNA and CDR2 YSLEER. This CDR3 has 13 residues.

This clonotype showed up many times. The chain links TRBV25-1 to TRBJ2-7, with unresolved D. This CDR3 region has 14 residues. Germline V gene data show CDR1 as MGHDK and CDR2 as SYGVNS. V gave up 1 base and J gave up 3 bases, with 10 bases separating them. The CDR3 DNA reads as TGTGCCAGCAGTGAATCTGGTCCCTTCTACGAGCAGTACTTC. Translating gives CASSESGPFYEQYF.

With regard to this clonotype: The junction shows a germline mismatch at one end, possibly a read error. V is TRBV20-1 and J is TRBJ2-1; D may be TRBD1 or TRBD2 (7 bases each). Germline lookup yields CDR1 DFQATT and CDR2 SNEGSKA (reference sequence). The CDR3 loop spans 15 amino acids. The DNA of the CDR3 is TGCAGTGCTGGGACAGAACTAGCGCCCTACAATGAGCGGTTCTTC. Amino acid sequence: CSAGTELAPYNERFF.

In this sample, this clonotype turned up a few times. The DNA for the CDR3 is TGTGCCAGCAGCTTGGGCCAGCAGACGGCATGGGGCTACACCTTC. It is translated as CASSLGQQTAWGYTF. The V call is TRBV5-4, the J call TRBJ1-2; no reliable D call. Germline V lookup: CDR1 SGHNT, CDR2 YYREEE (reference sequence). Trimming pared 0 bases from V and 8 bases from J, leaving 17 bases between. This CDR3 is 15 amino acids long.

This clonotype came up once. The V and J genes are TRBV4-2 and TRBJ2-3; TRBD2 is a possible D gene (5 bases). This CDR3 is built from 16 residues. Looked up from germline, CDR1 is LGHNA and CDR2 is YNFKEQ. V gave up 2 bases and J gave up 0 bases, with 12 bases separating them. The CDR3 region has the DNA TGTGCCAGCAGCCAAAGTAGCGTGGCTAGCACAGATACGCAGTATTTT. Translating it yields CASSQSSVASTDTQYF.

This clonotype showed up just a few times. The genes are TRBV20-1 and TRBJ1-5, with 9 bases matching TRBD1. V shed 6 bases, J shed 13 bases, and the junction held 13 bases outside the gene matches. The CDR3 has 13 residues. Per the germline V gene, CDR1 is DFQATT and CDR2 is SNEGSKA (reference sequence). The CDR3: CSARDRGIDLQHF. The CDR3 nucleotides are TGCAGTGCCCGAGACAGGGGGATTGACCTTCAGCATTTT.